This T cell receptor beta chain stems from a study of CD8 T cells in Susac syndrome. An amount of RNA that ranged from roughly 0.45 to 1 ug was reverse transcribed with random hexamers. TCRdb used MiXCR to reprocess the immunoSEQ multiplex PCR reads, holding one entry per CDR3 protein. The sample consists of some 150,000 distinct CDR3 sequences, roughly 94% of them appearing once. The sequencing input was CD4+ T cells from PBMCs. The source is a human donor in good health.

CDR3 sequence (DNA): TGTGCCAGCAGCCCCGGACCAGGGAGGACTGAAGCTTTCTTT. Translation gives CASSPGPGRTEAFF. The rearrangement uses TRBV5-8 and TRBJ1-1, with a tentative D call TRBD1 (5 bases). Per the germline V gene, CDR1 is SGHTS and CDR2 is YDEGEE. The CDR3 has 14 amino acids. V was cut by 4 bases and J by 5 bases, with 15 bases left in between. Looking up the rest from reference TRBV5-8 and TRBJ1-1 gives the full variable domain: EAGVTQSPTHLIKTRGQQATLRCSPISGHTSVYWYQQALGLGLQFLLWYDEGEERNRGNFPPRFSGRQFPNYSSELNVNALELEDSALYLCASSPGPGRTEAFFGQGTRLTVV.